This TCR beta chain was obtained from a study of cytomegalovirus exposure and HLA in healthy donors. Points from the study as a whole: The classifier, whose performance was assessed in both the original and validation cohorts, reportedly diagnosed cytomegalovirus status with high specificity and sensitivity. Using a false discovery rate of 0.05, a later analysis showed that 16,951 TCR beta sequences were associated with HLA alleles.

The PCR was carried out with 60 Vbeta primers and 13 Jbeta primers. TCRdb keeps only in-frame clones here, not all; method: immunoSEQ multiplex PCR. The data contain about 150,000 clones, about 84% of them singletons. Concerning this clone itself: Its target is not known.

The CDR3 runs 12 residues. V dropped 2 bases and J dropped 2 bases, with 3 bases sitting between them. The V gene's germline CDR1 is SGHKS and CDR2 YYEKEE (reference sequence). The TCR comes from a woman aged 40 to 49 in good health and CMV-seropositive. Sequencing input: PBMCs. This rearrangement joins TRBV5-5 to TRBJ2-3; D unresolved. Here the CDR3 DNA reads TGTGCCAGCAGCTTAGCCACAGATACGCAGTATTTT. Translated, it gives CASSLATDTQYF.